Presented here are 23 T cell receptor beta chains from one specimen sequenced in a study of Ad26.COV2.S vaccination and SARS-CoV-2 variants. Measured with immunoSEQ multiplex PCR; TCRdb has only the in-frame clones, and not every one. The sample holds about 350,000 clones; around 89% are singletons and the top ten take around 6.4%. Treatment noted: around 19 received Ad26.COV2.S at low or high dose, single or two shots; about five received placebo; per-sample allocation not given. It was on day 63 after the first vaccine or placebo injection that samples were taken. This specimen consisted of peripheral blood, obtained in a trial of Ad26.COV2.S vaccine versus placebo. These receptor sequences come from a person aged 18-60 years who received the Ad26.COV2.S COVID-19 vaccine or a placebo.

The rearrangement uses TRBV29-1 and TRBJ1-1; 8 bases fit TRBD1. CDR1 SQVTM and CDR2 ANQGSEA come from the germline V gene. The CDR3 spans 12 residues. V was clipped by 7 bases and J by 1 base; unmatched bases: 2. The CDR3 region has the DNA TGCAGCGGGACAGGGAGGAACACTGAAGCTTTCTTT. Translated: CSGTGRNTEAFF.

J is TRBJ2-1 and V is TRBV18; D remains unclear. Per the germline V gene, CDR1 is KGHSH and CDR2 is LQKENI. V gave up 1 base and J gave up 4 bases, with 8 bases separating them. The CDR3 loop spans 14 amino acids. The CDR3 DNA reads as TGTGCCAGCTCACCACTGGTAAATTACAATGAGCAGTTCTTC. Encoded protein: CASSPLVNYNEQFF.

A word on this clone: Other nucleotide sequences in the sample specify the same CDR3. The DNA of the CDR3 is TGTGCCAGCAGCTTAAATAATTCACCCCTCCACTTT. Translation gives CASSLNNSPLHF. V is TRBV7-9 and J is TRBJ1-6; D is uncertain. The germline CDR1 and CDR2 sequences are SEHNR and FQNEAQ (reference sequence). Trimming shortened V by 2 bases and J by 5 bases, and 1 base separated the two germline ends. The CDR3 covers 12 residues.

V and J are TRBV9 and TRBJ1-2; 7 bases are a match to TRBD1. The V gene end was trimmed by 3 bases and the J gene end by 3 bases; junction bases not matched to a gene: 8. Germline CDR1 reads SGDLS; CDR2 reads YYNGEE. This CDR3 has 15 amino acids. The CDR3 loop reads CASSAGDRTYYGYTF. DNA of the CDR3: TGTGCCAGCAGCGCAGGGGACAGAACCTACTATGGCTACACCTTC. Complete variable domain (other parts from reference TRBV9 and TRBJ1-2): DSGVTQTPKHLITATGQRVTLRCSPRSGDLSVYWYQQSLDQGLQFLIQYYNGEERAKGNILERFSAQQFPDLHSELNLSSLELGDSALYFCASSAGDRTYYGYTFGSGTRLTVV.

The chain couples TRBV19 to TRBJ2-6; no reliable D call. The CDR3 has 15 amino acids. The V gene lost 1 base and the J gene lost 0 bases, with 4 bases spanning the gap. CDR1 LNHDA and CDR2 SQIVND come from the germline V gene (reference sequence). The CDR3 nucleotides are TGTGCCAGTAGTATAGGGGACTCTGGGGCCAACGTCCTGACTTTC. It translates to CASSIGDSGANVLTF. Based on the CDR3 plus reference TRBV19 and TRBJ2-6, the full variable domain is DGGITQSPKYLFRKEGQNVTLSCEQNLNHDAMYWYRQDPGQGLRLIYYSQIVNDFQKGDIAEGYSVSREKKESFPLTVTSAQKNPTAFYLCASSIGDSGANVLTFGAGSRLTVL.

V gene TRBV30 combines with J gene TRBJ2-2; 9 positions match TRBD1. Germline assignment: CDR1 GTSNPN and CDR2 SVGIG (reference sequence). V lost 0 bases to trimming and J lost 4 bases; unmatched junction nucleotides: 3. The CDR3 has 15 amino acids. CDR3 in DNA: TGTGCCTGGAGTGTAAGGACAGGGGTCACCGGGGAGCTGTTTTTT. It specifies CAWSVRTGVTGELFF.

This chain connects TRBV5-1 to TRBJ1-4, with TRBD1 matching over 9 bases. The CDR3 sequence is 16 residues long. The ends lost 2 bases at V and 6 bases at J; junction bases unmatched: 8. CDR1 and CDR2 (germline): SGHRS, YFSETQ. DNA for the CDR3: TGCGCCAGCAGCTTCGATAGACAGGGGGATGATGAAAAACTGTTTTTT. It yields the protein CASSFDRQGDDEKLFF.

V gene TRBV7-2 combines with J gene TRBJ2-3; 7 nucleotides agree with TRBD1. The V and J ends lost 1 base and 4 bases, in that order; junction bases with no gene match: 2. Per germline, CDR1 SGHTA and CDR2 FQGNSA. The CDR3 spans 14 residues. The CDR3 region has the DNA TGTGCCAGCAGCTTAGTAGGGGGCGCAGATACGCAGTATTTT. The encoded protein is CASSLVGGADTQYF.

This clone was picked up one time. The genes are TRBV5-1 and TRBJ2-2; TRBD1 matches 7 bases. Germline CDR1 reads SGHRS; CDR2 reads YFSETQ. The V segment lost 1 base and the J segment 3 bases; nucleotides outside the gene matches: 6. There are 16 residues in the CDR3. The CDR3 nucleotides read TGCGCCAGCAGCTTGTTGGCAGGGGGAGACACCGGGGAGCTGTTTTTT. Amino acids: CASSLLAGGDTGELFF.

CDR3: CASSLSNYEQYF. In nucleotides, the CDR3 is TGTGCCAGCAGCCTAAGTAACTACGAGCAGTACTTC. V gene TRBV5-4 combines with J gene TRBJ2-7; D ambiguous. The V end was cut by 4 bases, the J end by 3 bases, with 8 bases between. The CDR3 has 12 amino acids. CDR1 and CDR2 from the germline V gene are SGHNT and YYREEE (reference sequence).

This clone was detected a few times. The rearrangement links TRBV10-2 to TRBJ1-6; D call uncertain. The CDR3 length is 15 residues. Germline V CDR1 and CDR2: WSHSY, SAAADI. Trimming cost V 5 bases and J 0 bases, with 8 bases left between them. The CDR3 sequence is CASSPRPSYNSPLHF. CDR3 nucleotides: TGCGCCAGCAGTCCACGTCCCTCCTATAATTCACCCCTCCACTTT.

The rearrangement uses TRBV4-3 and TRBJ2-7; 8 nucleotides match TRBD1. In germline, CDR1 is LGHNA, CDR2 YSLEER. CDR3 length: 19 residues. With V trimmed by 0 bases and J by 4 bases, 17 bases remained unmatched. CDR3 loop: CASSQDRGQGAHRPYEQYF. CDR3 DNA: TGCGCCAGCAGCCAAGATCGTGGGCAGGGGGCCCATAGGCCGTACGAGCAGTACTTC.

The V and J genes are TRBV9 and TRBJ2-3; the D gene could be TRBD1 or TRBD2 (5 bases each). Germline V gene lookup returns CDR1 SGDLS and CDR2 YYNGEE. The V end was cut by 5 bases, the J end by 1 base, with 11 bases between. The length of the CDR3 is 14 residues. CDR3 protein: CASSAGGGTDTQYF. The DNA of the CDR3 is TGTGCCAGCAGTGCTGGGGGTGGCACAGATACGCAGTATTTT.

V and J are TRBV28 and TRBJ2-7; D is uncertain. V was trimmed by 2 bases and J by 1 base, leaving 6 bases between them. Looked up from germline, CDR1 is MDHEN and CDR2 is SYDVKM. There are 13 residues in the CDR3. CDR3 bases: TGTGCCAGCAGTTTAGAACAGTCCTACGAGCAGTACTTC. This codes for CASSLEQSYEQYF.

The rearrangement links TRBV11-3 to TRBJ2-3; unclear D gene. Between the trimmed V and J ends, which lost 1 base and 4 bases, there was a span of 9 bases. Germline V lookup: CDR1 SGHNT, CDR2 YENEEA. The CDR3 runs 14 residues. CDR3 protein: CASSLGPVADTQYF. CDR3 nucleotides: TGTGCCAGCAGCTTAGGGCCCGTGGCAGATACGCAGTATTTT.

The J gene is TRBJ2-5, the V gene TRBV19, with a tentative D call TRBD2 (5 bases). The CDR3 is made up of 14 amino acids. Germline CDR1 is LNHDA and CDR2 is SQIVND (reference sequence). V lost 7 bases, J lost 5 bases, and 17 bases lay in between. The CDR3 loop is CASKERAMYETQYF. The CDR3 DNA reads TGTGCCAGTAAGGAGAGGGCCATGTATGAGACCCAGTACTTC.

The chain has TRBV28 and TRBJ1-6; 7 nucleotides line up with TRBD1. The CDR3 covers 14 residues. V lost 7 bases and J lost 8; bases outside the gene matches: 8. Germline CDR1 is MDHEN and CDR2 is SYDVKM. This CDR3 reads CASIPTGVHSPLHF. CDR3 bases: TGTGCCAGCATTCCTACAGGGGTCCATTCACCCCTCCACTTT.

The chain joins TRBV6-5 to TRBJ2-1; TRBD2 matches 14 bases. Germline V gene lookup returns CDR1 MNHEY and CDR2 SVGAGI. V shed 4 bases and J 8 bases; nucleotides not matched to a gene: 7. The CDR3 has 16 residues. The CDR3 nucleotides are TGTGCCAGCAGTTCTACCGGGACTAGCGGGAGACATGAGCAGTTCTTC. It is translated as CASSSTGTSGRHEQFF.

The count of this clone is one. This chain uses TRBV27 with TRBJ1-2; the D gene is possibly TRBD1 (5 bases). The CDR3 loop spans 16 amino acids. With 7 bases removed from V and 5 bases from J, the gap between germline ends came to 23 bases. Germline values: CDR1 MNHEY, CDR2 SMNVEV (reference sequence). CDR3 sequence: CASMPIQGPAGYGYTF. CDR3 coding DNA: TGTGCCAGCATGCCGATCCAGGGCCCCGCGGGTTATGGCTACACCTTC.

The V and J genes are TRBV7-9 and TRBJ1-1, with D perhaps TRBD1 (6 bases). In germline, CDR1 is SEHNR, CDR2 FQNEAQ (reference sequence). Trimming took off 5 bases at V and 7 bases at J, with 17 bases between the two ends. This CDR3 is 14 amino acids long. CDR3 region: CASSHRQVGGEAFF. The DNA for the CDR3 is TGTGCCAGCAGCCATCGACAGGTTGGTGGTGAAGCTTTCTTT. Looking up the rest from reference TRBV7-9 and TRBJ1-1 gives the full variable domain: DTGVSQNPRHKITKRGQNVTFRCDPISEHNRLYWYRQTLGQGPEFLTYFQNEAQLEKSRLLSDRFSAERPKGSFSTLEIQRTEQGDSAMYLCASSHRQVGGEAFFGQGTRLTVV.

The rearrangement uses TRBV5-8 and TRBJ1-1, with D unclear. The germline V gene has CDR1 SGHTS and CDR2 YDEGEE. The length of the CDR3 is 13 residues. Trimming left V 3 bases short and J 0 bases short, with 6 bases between. CDR3: CASSSRMNTEAFF. For the CDR3, the DNA is TGTGCCAGCAGCTCTCGGATGAACACTGAAGCTTTCTTT.

The chain uses TRBV4-2 and TRBJ1-6; TRBD1 matches at 8 bases. The CDR3 sequence is 16 residues long. With V trimmed by 3 bases and J by 7 bases, 8 bases remained unmatched. Germline assignment: CDR1 LGHNA and CDR2 YNFKEQ. CDR3 protein: CASSQYLQGANSPLHF. The CDR3 bases are TGTGCCAGCAGCCAGTACCTTCAGGGGGCGAATTCACCCCTCCACTTT.

The V and J genes are TRBV6-4 and TRBJ1-5; 9 positions match TRBD1. V trimming: 6 bases; J trimming: 7 bases; junction bases outside the gene matches: 25. This CDR3 has 20 amino acids. The germline gives CDR1 MRHNA, CDR2 SNTAGT. CDR3 bases: TGTGCCAGCAGCAGACTAGGGGGACAGGGTTTATCGGGTGAAGGCCAGCCCCAGCATTTT. This translates into CASSRLGGQGLSGEGQPQHF.